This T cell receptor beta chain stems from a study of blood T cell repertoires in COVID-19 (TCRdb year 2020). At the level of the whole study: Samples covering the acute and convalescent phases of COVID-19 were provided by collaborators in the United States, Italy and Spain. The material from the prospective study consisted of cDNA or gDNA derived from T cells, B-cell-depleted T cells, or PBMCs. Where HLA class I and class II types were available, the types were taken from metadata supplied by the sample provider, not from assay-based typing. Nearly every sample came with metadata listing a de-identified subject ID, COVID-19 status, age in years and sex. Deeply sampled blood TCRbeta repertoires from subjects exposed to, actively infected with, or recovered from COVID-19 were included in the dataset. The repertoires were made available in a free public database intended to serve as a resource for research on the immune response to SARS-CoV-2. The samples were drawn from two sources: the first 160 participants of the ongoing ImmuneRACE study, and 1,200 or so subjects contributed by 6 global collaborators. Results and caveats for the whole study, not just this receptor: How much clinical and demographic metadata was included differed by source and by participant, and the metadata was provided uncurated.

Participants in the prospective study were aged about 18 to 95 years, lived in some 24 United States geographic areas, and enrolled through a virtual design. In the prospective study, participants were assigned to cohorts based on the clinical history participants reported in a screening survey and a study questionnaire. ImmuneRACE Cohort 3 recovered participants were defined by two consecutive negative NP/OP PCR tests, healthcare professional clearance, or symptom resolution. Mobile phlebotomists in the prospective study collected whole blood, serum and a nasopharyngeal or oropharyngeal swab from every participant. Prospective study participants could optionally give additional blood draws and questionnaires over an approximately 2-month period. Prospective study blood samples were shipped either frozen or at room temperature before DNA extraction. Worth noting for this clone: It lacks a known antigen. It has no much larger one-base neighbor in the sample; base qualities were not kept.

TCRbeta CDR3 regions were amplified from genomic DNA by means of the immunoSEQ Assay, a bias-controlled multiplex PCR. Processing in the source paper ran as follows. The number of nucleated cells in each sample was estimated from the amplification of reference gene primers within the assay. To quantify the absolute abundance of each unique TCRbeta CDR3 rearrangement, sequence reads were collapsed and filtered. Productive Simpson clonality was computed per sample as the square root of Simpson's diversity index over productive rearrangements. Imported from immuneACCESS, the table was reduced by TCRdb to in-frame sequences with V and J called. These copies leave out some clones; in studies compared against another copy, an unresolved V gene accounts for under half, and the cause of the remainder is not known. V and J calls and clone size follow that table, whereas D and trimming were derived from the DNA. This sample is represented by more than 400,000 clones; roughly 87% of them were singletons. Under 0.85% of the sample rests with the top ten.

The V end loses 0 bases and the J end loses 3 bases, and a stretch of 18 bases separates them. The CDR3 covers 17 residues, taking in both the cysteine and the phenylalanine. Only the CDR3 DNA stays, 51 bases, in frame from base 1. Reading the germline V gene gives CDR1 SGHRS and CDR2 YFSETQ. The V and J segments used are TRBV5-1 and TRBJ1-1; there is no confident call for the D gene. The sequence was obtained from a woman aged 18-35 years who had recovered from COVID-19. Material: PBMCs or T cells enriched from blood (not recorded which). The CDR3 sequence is CASSLAVDPGRDTEAFF. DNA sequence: TGCGCCAGCAGCTTGGCCGTTGACCCCGGTCGGGACACTGAAGCTTTCTTT. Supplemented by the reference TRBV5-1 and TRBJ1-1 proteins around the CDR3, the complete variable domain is KAGVTQTPRYLIKTRGQQVTLSCSPISGHRSVSWYQQTPGQGLQFLFEYFSETQRNKGNFPGRFSGRQFSNSRSEMNVSTLELGDSALYLCASSLAVDPGRDTEAFFGQGTRLTVV.